A single sample is the source of the 30 T cell receptor beta chains below, sequenced in a study of control samples from healthy donors and cancer patients. The assay was immunoSEQ multiplex PCR, and TCRdb's table has in-frame clones only and misses some. This sample carries around 140,000 clones, more than 90% of them seen once, and the ten largest clones take about 3.2%. Sequencing input: blood. These receptors all come from a young man in good health.

The chain links TRBV11-2 to TRBJ2-3; possible D gene TRBD2, 5 bases. Germline V gives CDR1 SGHAT, CDR2 FQNNGV. This CDR3 has 15 residues. Trimming removed 1 base from V and 2 bases from J, with 10 bases in between. DNA for the CDR3: TGTGCCAGCAGCTTAGCGGGGTGGGTCACAGATACGCAGTATTTT. Amino acid sequence: CASSLAGWVTDTQYF.

This chain uses TRBV7-9 with TRBJ1-2; TRBD1 matches at 7 bases. The J segment lost 3 bases and the V segment lost 1 base, leaving 8 bases of the junction unmatched. This CDR3 region has 16 residues. Germline CDR1 SEHNR, CDR2 FQNEAQ (reference sequence). In DNA, the CDR3 is TGTGCCAGCAGCTTAGTTACAGGGGTAATAGACTATGGCTACACCTTC. It specifies CASSLVTGVIDYGYTF.

This chain uses TRBV5-1 with TRBJ2-3; TRBD2 might be the D (5 bases). The CDR3 loop spans 16 amino acids. Trimming left V 4 bases short and J 2 bases short, with 17 bases between. Germline loops: CDR1 SGHRS, CDR2 YFSETQ. CDR3 sequence (DNA): TGCGCCAGCAGCAGCCCCCACGGGGTCGACACAGATACGCAGTATTTT. It specifies CASSSPHGVDTDTQYF.

This clone was detected only once. The V and J genes are TRBV7-9 and TRBJ2-1; 11 bases are a match to TRBD2. From germline, CDR1 is SEHNR and CDR2 FQNEAQ (reference sequence). With V trimmed by 2 bases and J by 2 bases, 5 bases remained unmatched. The CDR3 is 17 amino acids. This CDR3 reads CASSLRTSGGPYNEQFF. DNA for the CDR3: TGTGCCAGCAGCTTACGAACTAGCGGGGGCCCCTACAATGAGCAGTTCTTC.

The CDR3 spells CASSEEVGGFNQPQHF. The CDR3, as DNA: TGTGCCAGCAGTGAAGAAGTTGGCGGATTTAATCAGCCCCAGCATTTT. V is TRBV4-2 and J is TRBJ1-5, with unresolved D. CDR3 length: 16 residues. Looked up from germline, CDR1 is LGHNA and CDR2 is YNFKEQ. V lost 6 bases to trimming and J lost 4 bases, with 19 bases between them.

This clone showed up just once. The rearrangement uses TRBV9 and TRBJ2-6; D assignment may be TRBD1 or TRBD2 (5 bases each). The CDR3 length is 15 residues. Deletions cut 0 bases from V and 4 bases from J, with 8 bases between. Germline V gives CDR1 SGDLS, CDR2 YYNGEE. The CDR3 here is CASSVVRDGANVLTF. CDR3 nucleotides: TGTGCCAGCAGCGTAGTGAGGGACGGGGCCAACGTCCTGACTTTC.

This chain connects TRBV9 to TRBJ2-2, with TRBD2 matching 14 bases. The CDR3 runs to 19 residues. CDR1 and CDR2 from the germline V gene are SGDLS and YYNGEE. V was clipped by 4 bases and J by 0 bases; unmatched bases: 8. CDR3 sequence reads: CASSRGLAGGYSNTGELFF. The CDR3 nucleotides read TGTGCCAGCAGCAGAGGACTAGCGGGGGGCTATTCGAACACCGGGGAGCTGTTTTTT.

As concerns this clone: The same CDR3 arises from other DNA sequences in this sample as well. V usage is TRBV18 and J usage is TRBJ1-1; D unclear. CDR3 length equals 13 residues. V lost 2 bases and J lost 1, with 5 bases in between. Germline V gene data show CDR1 as KGHSH and CDR2 as LQKENI. The CDR3 nucleotides are TGTGCCAGCTCACCAACAGCGAACACTGAAGCTTTCTTT. This gives the protein CASSPTANTEAFF. The full variable domain, rest sourced from reference TRBV18 and TRBJ1-1, is NAGVMQNPRHLVRRRGQEARLRCSPMKGHSHVYWYRQLPEEGLKFMVYLQKENIIDESGMPKERFSAEFPKEGPSILRIQQVVRGDSAAYFCASSPTANTEAFFGQGTRLTVV.

The chain has TRBV29-1 and TRBJ1-2; 7 bases match TRBD1. The J segment lost 7 bases and the V segment lost 3 bases, leaving 11 bases of the junction unmatched. There are 14 residues in the CDR3. Germline-derived CDR1 and CDR2 are SQVTM and ANQGSEA. The CDR3 spells CSVDTSGGAAGYTF. In DNA form, the CDR3 reads TGCAGCGTTGACACTTCAGGGGGGGCTGCTGGCTACACCTTC.

V usage is TRBV5-1 and J usage is TRBJ1-2, with a tentative D call TRBD1 (5 bases). The CDR3 has 14 residues. Germline V gives CDR1 SGHRS, CDR2 YFSETQ. The V and J ends lost 3 bases and 2 bases respectively, with 11 bases between them. CDR3 coding DNA: TGCGCCAGCAGCTCCAGTTCAGGGAACTATGGCTACACCTTC. Encoded protein: CASSSSSGNYGYTF.

This sequence joins TRBV4-1 and TRBJ2-6; D remains ambiguous. Germline values: CDR1 MGHRA, CDR2 YSYEKL. Trimming pared 0 bases from V and 2 bases from J, leaving 14 bases between. The CDR3 contains 18 residues. This CDR3 reads CASSQDFQKVAGANVLTF. The CDR3 region has the DNA TGCGCCAGCAGCCAAGATTTTCAGAAGGTAGCTGGGGCCAACGTCCTGACTTTC.

V and J are TRBV7-9 and TRBJ1-1, with D unresolved. CDR1 and CDR2 (germline): SEHNR, FQNEAQ (reference sequence). The CDR3 totals 13 residues. The V end lost 1 base, the J end lost 6 bases, and 9 bases lay between the germline ends. This chain's CDR3 is CASSLVAGSEAFF. The CDR3 nucleotides are TGTGCCAGCAGCTTAGTGGCAGGCTCTGAAGCTTTCTTT.

V gene TRBV18 combines with J gene TRBJ1-5, with D tentatively TRBD1 (6 bases). Germline V gene sequence: CDR1 KGHSH, CDR2 LQKENI. Trimming pared 6 bases from V and 0 bases from J, leaving 18 bases between. The CDR3 spans 17 residues. The CDR3 here is CASSPDSGGYSNQPQHF. CDR3 sequence (DNA): TGTGCCAGCTCGCCGGACAGTGGGGGGTATAGCAATCAGCCCCAGCATTTT.

The CDR3, as DNA: TGTGCCAGCAGTTTATGGGCTAGCGGGGGGGCCCTGAGGCAGTATTTT. Its translation is CASSLWASGGALRQYF. J is TRBJ2-3 and V is TRBV27, with 12 bases aligning to TRBD2. Germline V gene lookup returns CDR1 MNHEY and CDR2 SMNVEV (reference sequence). The CDR3 is 16 amino acids. The V and J ends lost 1 base and 11 bases, in that order; junction bases with no gene match: 10.

This rearrangement joins TRBV19 to TRBJ2-5; the D gene is possibly TRBD1 (5 bases). Germline V gene lookup returns CDR1 LNHDA and CDR2 SQIVND (reference sequence). CDR3 size: 13 residues. Trimming shortened V by 3 bases and J by 3 bases, and 8 bases separated the two germline ends. CDR3 DNA sequence: TGTGCCAGTAGTATCTTAGGGGAAGAGACCCAGTACTTC. The encoded protein is CASSILGEETQYF.

This clone was found once. The chain combines TRBV6-6 with TRBJ2-7; 9 nucleotides match TRBD1. Germline loops: CDR1 MNHNY, CDR2 SVGAGI (reference sequence). The J segment lost 3 bases and the V segment lost 0 bases, leaving 3 bases of the junction unmatched. CDR3 length equals 15 residues. CDR3 nucleotides: TGTGCCAGCAGTTACTCGATGGGACAGGGCTACGAGCAGTACTTC. The encoded protein is CASSYSMGQGYEQYF.

V is TRBV27 and J is TRBJ2-5, with 8 positions matching TRBD2. There are 19 residues in the CDR3. Germline CDR1 MNHEY, CDR2 SMNVEV (reference sequence). V lost 2 bases to trimming and J lost 0 bases; unmatched junction nucleotides: 14. This CDR3 reads CASSLTIESSGSHQETQYF. CDR3 coding DNA: TGTGCCAGCAGTTTAACAATTGAGTCTAGCGGGTCCCACCAAGAGACCCAGTACTTC.

The chain has TRBV11-2 and TRBJ1-6; a weak D match, TRBD1 (5 bases). In germline, CDR1 is SGHAT, CDR2 FQNNGV. CDR3 length: 15 amino acids. V dropped 5 bases and J dropped 0 bases, with 8 bases sitting between them. CDR3 loop: CASSPQGSYNSPLHF. CDR3 DNA: TGTGCCAGCAGCCCTCAGGGCTCCTATAATTCACCCCTCCACTTT.

The chain uses TRBV7-2 and TRBJ1-1; a possible D gene is TRBD1 (5 bases). Germline loops: CDR1 SGHTA, CDR2 FQGNSA. Trimming shortened V by 5 bases and J by 4 bases, and 17 bases separated the two germline ends. This CDR3 is built from 15 residues. The CDR3 is CASSPIFGGRTEAFF. DNA of the CDR3: TGTGCCAGCAGCCCAATTTTCGGGGGTCGCACTGAAGCTTTCTTT.

This rearrangement joins TRBV7-8 to TRBJ1-6, with 10 bases fitting TRBD1. J lost 7 bases, V lost 6 bases, and 3 bases had no gene match. The CDR3 has 14 amino acids. CDR1 is SGHVS, CDR2 FQNEAQ, per germline. The CDR3 region has the DNA TGTGCCAGCAGACGGGGACAGGGGAATTCACCCCTCCACTTT. As protein: CASRRGQGNSPLHF.

J is TRBJ2-3 and V is TRBV5-4, with 9 bases matching TRBD1. The junction had 4 bases not matched to a gene; V was cut back by 0 bases and J by 5 bases. Germline CDR1 and CDR2: SGHNT and YYREEE (reference sequence). This CDR3 is 15 amino acids long. The CDR3 DNA sequence: TGTGCCAGCAGCTTGGGGGGACAGGGAATAGATACGCAGTATTTT. This codes for CASSLGGQGIDTQYF.

This clone was observed once. V usage is TRBV30 and J usage is TRBJ1-1; TRBD1 agrees at 7 bases. The CDR3 spans 14 residues. Germline V gene sequence: CDR1 GTSNPN, CDR2 SVGIG (reference sequence). Trimming at V came to 4 bases and at J to 2 bases, leaving 7 bases not matched to a gene. The CDR3 DNA reads TGTGCCTGGACCCGGGGGACAGCTAACACTGAAGCTTTCTTT. It codes for CAWTRGTANTEAFF. Combining the CDR3 with reference TRBV30 and TRBJ1-1 gives the whole variable domain SQTIHQWPATLVQPVGSPLSLECTVEGTSNPNLYWYRQAAGRGLQLLFYSVGIGQISSEVPQNLSASRPQDRQFILSSKKLLLSDSGFYLCAWTRGTANTEAFFGQGTRLTVV.

This chain uses TRBV11-2 with TRBJ1-1; D not resolved. The CDR3 is 17 residues long. Germline values: CDR1 SGHAT, CDR2 FQNNGV. Deletions cut 4 bases from V and 4 bases from J, with 22 bases between. In nucleotides, the CDR3 is TGTGCCAGCAGCTCCCCGATGATTAAGGAGGTGGGCACTGAAGCTTTCTTT. Translating gives CASSSPMIKEVGTEAFF. Filled out from reference TRBV11-2 and TRBJ1-1, the complete variable domain reads EAGVAQSPRYKIIEKRQSVAFWCNPISGHATLYWYQQILGQGPKLLIQFQNNGVVDDSQLPKDRFSAERLKGVDSTLKIQPAKLEDSAVYLCASSSPMIKEVGTEAFFGQGTRLTVV.

DNA for the CDR3: TGTGCCAGTAGTACCCTACTCTGGTCGAACACTGAAGCTTTCTTT. Translation: CASSTLLWSNTEAFF. The chain has TRBV19 and TRBJ1-1; D is undetermined. V lost 4 bases and J lost 1, with 13 bases in between. Looked up from germline, CDR1 is LNHDA and CDR2 is SQIVND (reference sequence). The CDR3 runs 15 residues.

The chain couples TRBV13 to TRBJ1-2, with D unclear. Germline loops: CDR1 PRHDT, CDR2 FYEKMQ (reference sequence). The CDR3 covers 13 residues. The V gene lost 5 bases and the J gene lost 6 bases, with 13 bases spanning the gap. The CDR3 DNA is TGTGCCAGCAGCGACGACCGGGAGAATGGCTACACCTTC. Encoded protein: CASSDDRENGYTF.

This chain links TRBV5-1 with TRBJ1-2; 8 bases align to TRBD1. The length of the CDR3 is 14 residues. The germline CDR1 and CDR2 sequences are SGHRS and YFSETQ. Losses at the gene ends were 4 bases for V and 5 bases for J; bases not matched to a gene: 7. The CDR3 reads CASSPGQVIYGYTF. CDR3 sequence (DNA): TGCGCCAGCAGCCCGGGACAGGTTATTTATGGCTACACCTTC.

This chain links TRBV7-9 with TRBJ1-4, with TRBD1 identical over 7 bases. The J segment lost 10 bases and the V segment lost 1 base, leaving 9 bases of the junction unmatched. CDR1 is SEHNR, CDR2 FQNEAQ, per germline (reference sequence). CDR3 length: 15 amino acids. CDR3 DNA sequence: TGTGCCAGCAGCTTAGGTGGGACAGTTGAGAGAAAACTGTTTTTT. Translated: CASSLGGTVERKLFF.

The J gene is TRBJ1-5, the V gene TRBV28; no clear D. Trimming removed 3 bases from V and 1 base from J, with 7 bases in between. CDR3 length: 14 residues. CDR1 is MDHEN, CDR2 SYDVKM, per germline. DNA of the CDR3: TGTGCCAGCAGTTTCAGAAACAGCAATCAGCCCCAGCATTTT. It specifies CASSFRNSNQPQHF. Supplemented by reference TRBV28 and TRBJ1-5, the full variable domain reads DVKVTQSSRYLVKRTGEKVFLECVQDMDHENMFWYRQDPGLGLRLIYFSYDVKMKEKGDIPEGYSVSREKKERFSLILESASTNQTSMYLCASSFRNSNQPQHFGDGTRLSIL.

This chain uses TRBV9 with TRBJ2-7; D might be TRBD2 (6 bases). V was shortened by 4 bases and J by 0 bases, with 23 bases between the two germline ends. The germline CDR1 and CDR2 sequences are SGDLS and YYNGEE. The CDR3 contains 18 residues. For the CDR3, the DNA is TGTGCCAGCAGCCCGACGGGTGGGTACGGGGGAAGCTCCTACGAGCAGTACTTC. This codes for CASSPTGGYGGSSYEQYF.

The genes are TRBV12-3 or TRBV12-4 and TRBJ1-1; D call uncertain. CDR3 size: 13 residues. Trimming cost V 1 base and J 9 bases, with 12 bases left between them. CDR3 nucleotide sequence: TGTGCCAGCAGTTTAGTTTTGCAATATCAAGCTTTCTTT. Amino acids: CASSLVLQYQAFF.